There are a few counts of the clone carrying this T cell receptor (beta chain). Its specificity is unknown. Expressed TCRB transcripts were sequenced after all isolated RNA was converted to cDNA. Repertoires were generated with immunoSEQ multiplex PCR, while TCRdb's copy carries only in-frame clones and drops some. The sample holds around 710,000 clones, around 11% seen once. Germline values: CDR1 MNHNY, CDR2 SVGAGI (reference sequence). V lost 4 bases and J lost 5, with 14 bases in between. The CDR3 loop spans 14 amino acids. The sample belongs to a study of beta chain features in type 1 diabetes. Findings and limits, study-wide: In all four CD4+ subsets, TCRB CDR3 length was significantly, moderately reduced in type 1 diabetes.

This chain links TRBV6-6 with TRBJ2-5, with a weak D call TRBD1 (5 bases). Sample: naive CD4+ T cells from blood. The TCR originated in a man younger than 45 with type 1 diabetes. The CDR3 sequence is CASSLSGNRETQYF. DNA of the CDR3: TGTGCCAGCAGTTTATCAGGGAATCGGGAGACCCAGTACTTC.